This T cell receptor beta chain stems from a study of shared clonotypes between healthy human individuals. About the research overall: The study enrolled two women and three men aged 18 to 49.

Sequenced by immunoSEQ multiplex PCR; TCRdb stores in-frame clones only, minus some. The sample records around 2.1 million clones, about 92% being singletons. Concerning this clone: Its antigen is unknown.

Naive CD8 cells, CD45RO-negative and positively selected for CCR7, excluded terminally differentiated effector memory CD45RA+ cells. General study findings and limits: It was anticipated that sequencing depth would influence how many clonotypes donors shared. In contrast to clonotypes shared by all four donors, non-shared clonotypes had lower generation probabilities. The genetic and exposure-history diversity represented was limited by few donors.

J lost 4 bases, V lost 1 base, and 10 bases had no gene match. The germline CDR1 and CDR2 sequences are SGHTA and FQGTGA. CDR3 length: 18 residues. The chain joins TRBV7-3 to TRBJ2-3, with TRBD2 matching over 11 bases. The sequenced material came from naive CD8+ T cells from PBMCs. This clonotype originated in a man between 18 and 35 years old in good health. Some clones in this sample may be carry-over from other donors' samples. Here the CDR3 DNA reads TGTGCCAGCAGCTTAAGGTTAGCGGGAGGGCCAAATTCAGATACGCAGTATTTT. Its translation is CASSLRLAGGPNSDTQYF. Full variable domain (outside the CDR3, taken from reference TRBV7-3 and TRBJ2-3): GAGVSQTPSNKVTEKGKYVELRCDPISGHTALYWYRQSLGQGPEFLIYFQGTGAADDSGLPNDRFFAVRPEGSVSTLKIQRTERGDSAVYLCASSLRLAGGPNSDTQYFGPGTRLTVL.